Included here is one T cell receptor (beta chain) sequence, with context. In germline, CDR1 is SGHRS, CDR2 YFSETQ. The CDR3 extends over 14 amino acids. With 0 bases removed from V and 4 bases from J, the gap between germline ends came to 9 bases. Measured with immunoSEQ multiplex PCR; TCRdb has only the in-frame clones, and not every one. The sample carries about 82,000 clones, 80% to 95% recorded once. This entry comes from a study of T cell responses to AZD1222 COVID-19 vaccine. The TCR originated in an adult who received the AZD1222 COVID-19 vaccine. V is TRBV5-1 and J is TRBJ2-3, with no clear D. The sample was peripheral blood, taken 28 days after the second AZD1222 dose. CDR3 nucleotides: TGCGCCAGCAGCTTGGGTGGGGTGGCAGATACGCAGTATTTT. Amino acids: CASSLGGVADTQYF.